This paragraph reports one TCR beta chain. Here immunoSEQ multiplex PCR was the method, and the copy in TCRdb shows in-frame clones only, minus some. The clone table shows about 190,000 clones, with the ten largest holding less than 2.5%. These data belong to a study of control samples from healthy donors and cancer patients. This CDR3 comprises 18 residues. V lost 4 bases to trimming and J lost 7 bases; unmatched junction nucleotides: 17. Germline loops: CDR1 SGHTA, CDR2 FQGNSA. The sample consisted of blood. The gene calls are TRBV7-2 and TRBJ1-5, with TRBD1 identical over 9 bases. The sequence was obtained from a woman in her thirties in good health. CDR3 bases: TGTGCCAGCAGCTCTCAAACGTCCCGGGACAGGGTCGAGCAGCCCCAGCATTTT. It specifies CASSSQTSRDRVEQPQHF.